This record concerns one T cell receptor beta chain sequence. Researchers ran the PCR with 60 Vbeta and 13 Jbeta primers. Assay: immunoSEQ multiplex PCR; the TCRdb copy retains only in-frame clones and omits some. The sample lists 120,000 to 150,000 clones; roughly 80% were seen once. These data are taken from a study of cytomegalovirus exposure and HLA in healthy donors. V gave up 2 bases and J gave up 4 bases, with 14 bases separating them. CDR1 is SGHNT, CDR2 YYREEE, per germline (reference sequence). The CDR3 runs 15 residues. These donors, healthy bone marrow donors, were studied. Sequencing input: PBMCs. This sequence originates from a woman in her 30s in good health and CMV-seronegative. This sequence joins TRBV5-4 and TRBJ2-3; D is perhaps TRBD1 (6 bases). CDR3 nucleotide sequence: TGTGCCAGCAGCTTAACAGGGCTGGTCGCAGATACGCAGTATTTT. Its protein product is CASSLTGLVADTQYF.